The 28 T cell receptor beta chains below come from one sample, sequenced in a study of T cells in Graves' hyperthyroidism and ophthalmopathy. The investigators amplified TCR beta CDR3 regions from RNA transcripts. HTBI primers were the set used in a first-round RT-PCR of the TCR CDR3. A single record per CDR3 protein comes from TCRdb applying MiXCR to the multiplex PCR reads. The top ten clones hold 25% to 35% of a sample with a few hundred thousand distinct CDR3 sequences, about 16% of them seen once. Sequencing was done on a sample of blood. All receptors derive from a woman in her twenties or thirties with Graves' ophthalmopathy.

This clonotype was seen ten or more times. The rearrangement joins TRBV2 to TRBJ2-7; tentative D call: TRBD2 (5 bases). This CDR3 is built from 11 residues. Germline loops: CDR1 SNHLY, CDR2 FYNNEI. V shed 7 bases and J shed 3 bases, with 7 bases lying between them. In DNA form, the CDR3 reads TGTGCCAGCAAACGGGACTACGAGCAGTACTTC. This gives the protein CASKRDYEQYF. Complete variable domain (other parts from reference TRBV2 and TRBJ2-7): EPEVTQTPSHQVTQMGQEVILRCVPISNHLYFYWYRQILGQKVEFLVSFYNNEISEKSEIFDDQFSVERPDGSNFTLKIRSTKLEDSAMYFCASKRDYEQYFGPGTRLTVT.

The CDR3 DNA follows: TGTGCCAGCAGCCCCGTAGCGGGATCCTGGGATGAGCAGTTCTTC. This encodes CASSPVAGSWDEQFF. This rearrangement joins TRBV3-1 to TRBJ2-1; 8 nucleotides agree with TRBD2. The CDR3 has 15 amino acids. Per the germline V gene, CDR1 is LGHDT and CDR2 is YNNKEL (reference sequence). Trimming at V came to 4 bases and at J to 8 bases, leaving 10 bases not matched to a gene.

This clonotype was counted ten times or more. The V and J genes are TRBV2 and TRBJ1-5, with TRBD1 as a possible D gene (5 bases). The V end was cut by 3 bases, the J end by 2 bases, with 8 bases between. This CDR3 is built from 14 residues. Germline V gene sequence: CDR1 SNHLY, CDR2 FYNNEI. The CDR3 reads CASSDRVGNQPQHF. DNA of the CDR3: TGTGCCAGCAGTGACAGGGTTGGCAATCAGCCCCAGCATTTT. Combining the CDR3 with reference TRBV2 and TRBJ1-5 gives the whole variable domain EPEVTQTPSHQVTQMGQEVILRCVPISNHLYFYWYRQILGQKVEFLVSFYNNEISEKSEIFDDQFSVERPDGSNFTLKIRSTKLEDSAMYFCASSDRVGNQPQHFGDGTRLSIL.

The sample holds a few counts of this clonotype. The CDR3 loop reads CASSLLVDNEQFF. The CDR3, as DNA: TGTGCCAGCAGTTTATTAGTAGACAATGAGCAGTTCTTC. The chain combines TRBV27 with TRBJ2-1, with D hard to call. CDR1 is MNHEY, CDR2 SMNVEV, per germline (reference sequence). The CDR3 contains 13 residues. The V gene lost 1 base and the J gene lost 5 bases, with 6 bases spanning the gap.

This clonotype was counted a few times. The chain uses TRBV20-1 and TRBJ2-3; 7 nucleotides match TRBD2. The length of the CDR3 is 16 residues. Trimming cost V 2 bases and J 3 bases; bases outside gene matches: 11. Germline-derived CDR1 and CDR2 are DFQATT and SNEGSKA (reference sequence). The CDR3 sequence: CSARKPASGMTDTQYF. In nucleotides, the CDR3 is TGCAGTGCTAGAAAGCCGGCTAGCGGAATGACAGATACGCAGTATTTT.

The chain links TRBV12-3 or TRBV12-4 to TRBJ2-5; D is unclear. V was cut by 0 bases and J by 6 bases, with 5 bases left in between. The CDR3 extends over 12 amino acids. CDR3 coding DNA: TGTGCCAGCAGTTTAGCCGTCCAGACCCAGTACTTC. This translates into CASSLAVQTQYF.

This clonotype came up a few times. A read error may explain this, as a much larger clone is one base away. The V call is TRBV28, the J call TRBJ2-1; 13 nucleotides match TRBD2. V lost 1 base to trimming and J lost 9 bases; unmatched junction nucleotides: 6. Germline V lookup: CDR1 MDHEN, CDR2 SYDVKM. The CDR3 covers 16 residues. CDR3 DNA sequence: TGTGCCAGCAGTTTATTAGGACTAGCGGGAGAGGCTGAGCAGTTCTTC. This codes for CASSLLGLAGEAEQFF. Full variable domain (rest looked up from reference TRBV28 and TRBJ2-1): DVKVTQSSRYLVKRTGEKVFLECVQDMDHENMFWYRQDPGLGLRLIYFSYDVKMKEKGDIPEGYSVSREKKERFSLILESASTNQTSMYLCASSLLGLAGEAEQFFGPGTRLTVL.

Ten or more counts support this clonotype. V usage is TRBV28 and J usage is TRBJ1-3; D gene ambiguous. CDR1 MDHEN and CDR2 SYDVKM come from the germline V gene. There are 16 residues in the CDR3. The ends were cut back, 4 bases at V and 0 bases at J, with 13 bases in the middle. The CDR3 coding sequence is TGTGCCAGCAGTTCAACCTCAGGCTCCTCTGGAAACACCATATATTTT. Translation gives CASSSTSGSSGNTIYF.

The chain joins TRBV19 to TRBJ2-2; 13 positions match TRBD2. This CDR3 has 18 residues. Germline CDR1 and CDR2: LNHDA and SQIVND (reference sequence). With V trimmed by 3 bases and J by 0 bases, 4 bases remained unmatched. The CDR3, as DNA: TGTGCCAGTAGTATTGGGACTAGCGGGGCCGCGAACACCGGGGAGCTGTTTTTT. Its translation: CASSIGTSGAANTGELFF. Complete variable domain (other parts from reference TRBV19 and TRBJ2-2): DGGITQSPKYLFRKEGQNVTLSCEQNLNHDAMYWYRQDPGQGLRLIYYSQIVNDFQKGDIAEGYSVSREKKESFPLTVTSAQKNPTAFYLCASSIGTSGAANTGELFFGEGSRLTVL.

This clonotype was picked up many times. V is TRBV20-1 and J is TRBJ2-3; 10 nucleotides agree with TRBD1. Germline V gives CDR1 DFQATT, CDR2 SNEGSKA (reference sequence). V trimming: 8 bases; J trimming: 3 bases; junction bases outside the gene matches: 8. The CDR3 is 14 amino acids. This CDR3 is CSPSRDRGTDTQYF. The CDR3 coding sequence is TGCAGTCCCAGCCGGGACAGGGGTACAGATACGCAGTATTTT.

This clonotype was found a few times. The chain uses TRBV15 and TRBJ2-5; 8 nucleotides align to TRBD1. CDR3 size: 16 residues. Germline assignment: CDR1 LNHNV and CDR2 YYDKDF (reference sequence). Trimming cost V 3 bases and J 5 bases; bases outside gene matches: 11. This CDR3 reads CATSRGRTGMEETQYF. In DNA form, the CDR3 reads TGTGCCACCAGCAGGGGCCGGACAGGGATGGAGGAGACCCAGTACTTC.

This clonotype has only a few counts. The chain has TRBV27 and TRBJ2-5; tentatively, D is TRBD1 (5 bases). This CDR3 is built from 14 residues. V was pared by 5 bases and J by 6 bases, with 16 bases between. Germline CDR1 reads MNHEY; CDR2 reads SMNVEV (reference sequence). CDR3 in DNA: TGTGCCAGCAGTCCCTCAGGGCCTAAGAAGACCCAGTACTTC. Protein: CASSPSGPKKTQYF.

With respect to this clonotype: A much larger clone lies one base from this, so it may be a read error. The chain is built from TRBV6-2 or TRBV6-3 and TRBJ2-1; no clear D. Germline V gene lookup returns CDR1 MNHEY and CDR2 SVGEGT. The CDR3 consists of 15 residues. With 7 bases removed from V and 8 bases from J, the gap between germline ends came to 21 bases. CDR3 sequence reads: CASTLLNYPTYEQFF. The CDR3 nucleotides read TGTGCCAGCACCCTGTTAAACTATCCGACATATGAGCAGTTCTTC.

This clonotype was detected ten times or more. The chain joins TRBV3-1 to TRBJ1-2; D perhaps matches TRBD1 (6 bases). CDR3 length equals 13 residues. V lost 2 bases and J lost 2, with 6 bases in between. Germline V CDR1 and CDR2: LGHDT, YNNKEL (reference sequence). The CDR3 DNA is TGTGCCAGCAGCCAAACAGGGAACTATGGCTACACCTTC. Protein sequence: CASSQTGNYGYTF. Drawing the rest from reference TRBV3-1 and TRBJ1-2, the complete variable domain is DTAVSQTPKYLVTQMGNDKSIKCEQNLGHDTMYWYKQDSKKFLKIMFSYNNKELIINETVPNRFSPKSPDKAHLNLHINSLELGDSAVYFCASSQTGNYGYTFGSGTRLTVV.

This clonotype was found many times. The chain employs TRBV6-1 and TRBJ2-7; 10 bases match TRBD1. With V trimmed by 4 bases and J by 3 bases, 6 bases remained unmatched. Germline V CDR1 and CDR2: MNHNS, SASEGT. The CDR3 is 15 residues long. Here the CDR3 DNA reads TGTGCCAGCAGTGTTATGACAGGGGGCAGCTACGAGCAGTACTTC. Its translation is CASSVMTGGSYEQYF.

In its sample, this clonotype was seen many times. This rearrangement joins TRBV18 to TRBJ1-1; D is undetermined. Germline V gives CDR1 KGHSH, CDR2 LQKENI. Trimming took 2 bases from V and 0 from J, leaving 10 bases between them. The CDR3 is made up of 15 amino acids. In nucleotides, the CDR3 is TGTGCCAGCTCACCAGTGCAACTCATGAACACTGAAGCTTTCTTT. Residues: CASSPVQLMNTEAFF.

This chain joins TRBV20-1 and TRBJ2-7, with D unresolved. With 4 bases removed from V and 0 bases from J, the gap between germline ends came to 7 bases. The germline V gene has CDR1 DFQATT and CDR2 SNEGSKA (reference sequence). There are 12 residues in the CDR3. As DNA, the CDR3 is TGCAGTGCTAAAGGAATCTCCTACGAGCAGTACTTC. It encodes CSAKGISYEQYF.

In this sample, this clonotype turned up many times. This chain links TRBV27 with TRBJ2-1; 10 bases are a match to TRBD2. The CDR3 has 15 residues. V lost 3 bases, J lost 4 bases, and 3 bases stayed unmatched. The V gene's germline CDR1 is MNHEY and CDR2 SMNVEV (reference sequence). The CDR3 protein is CASSFEAGGYNEQFF. In nucleotides, the CDR3 is TGTGCCAGCAGTTTCGAAGCGGGAGGGTACAATGAGCAGTTCTTC.

This clonotype has only a few counts. This chain links TRBV19 with TRBJ2-1; maybe TRBD1 (5 bases). CDR3 length equals 15 residues. V dropped 1 base and J dropped 0 bases, with 7 bases sitting between them. Germline-derived CDR1 and CDR2 are LNHDA and SQIVND (reference sequence). The CDR3, as DNA: TGTGCCAGTAGTATAGTGGGGCGCTCCTACAATGAGCAGTTCTTC. It encodes CASSIVGRSYNEQFF.

The J gene is TRBJ2-5, the V gene TRBV27; D not certain. V was trimmed by 6 bases and J by 7 bases, leaving 9 bases between them. Per germline, CDR1 MNHEY and CDR2 SMNVEV (reference sequence). The CDR3 is made up of 11 amino acids. The DNA of the CDR3 is TGTGCCAGCAGGACCTTGGGGACCCAGTACTTC. It is translated as CASRTLGTQYF.

The chain recombines TRBV28 with TRBJ1-4; TRBD1 matches 9 bases. Per the germline V gene, CDR1 is MDHEN and CDR2 is SYDVKM. The CDR3 is 15 residues long. The V segment lost 5 bases and the J segment 10 bases; nucleotides outside the gene matches: 11. Here the CDR3 DNA reads TGTGCCAGCAGTACACCGGGACAGGGATGGAGAAAACTGTTTTTT. Translating it yields CASSTPGQGWRKLFF. The complete variable domain, with remaining parts taken from reference TRBV28 and TRBJ1-4, reads DVKVTQSSRYLVKRTGEKVFLECVQDMDHENMFWYRQDPGLGLRLIYFSYDVKMKEKGDIPEGYSVSREKKERFSLILESASTNQTSMYLCASSTPGQGWRKLFFGSGTQLSVL.

This clonotype occurred a few times. V and J are TRBV19 and TRBJ1-1, with D tentatively TRBD1 (5 bases). There are 13 residues in the CDR3. The germline V gene has CDR1 LNHDA and CDR2 SQIVND (reference sequence). V lost 5 bases and J lost 7, with 14 bases in between. The CDR3 is CASSSTGAGEAFF. CDR3 nucleotide sequence: TGTGCCAGTAGTTCGACCGGGGCTGGTGAAGCTTTCTTT.

A few counts support this clonotype. The J gene is TRBJ1-1, the V gene TRBV6-1; 9 bases fit TRBD1. With V trimmed by 6 bases and J by 6 bases, 5 bases remained unmatched. This CDR3 region has 13 residues. CDR1 and CDR2 (germline): MNHNS, SASEGT. The CDR3 nucleotides are TGTGCCAGCAGACAGACAGGGGGGGCTGAAGCTTTCTTT. Translating it yields CASRQTGGAEAFF.

This clonotype was recorded many times. This chain links TRBV5-6 with TRBJ2-3, with TRBD1 matching over 8 bases. The J segment lost 3 bases and the V segment lost 2 bases, leaving 5 bases of the junction unmatched. Germline-derived CDR1 and CDR2 are SGHDT and YYEEEE. The CDR3 is made up of 15 amino acids. This CDR3 is CASSFPGGSTDTQYF. The CDR3 coding sequence is TGTGCCAGCAGCTTTCCAGGGGGCTCGACAGATACGCAGTATTTT.

The chain is built from TRBV6-1 and TRBJ2-7, with 9 bases lining up with TRBD1. Unmatched junction bases numbered 9, after V lost 2 bases and J lost 1 base. Germline CDR1 reads MNHNS; CDR2 reads SASEGT. There are 17 residues in the CDR3. CDR3 sequence reads: CASSELLTGTGSYEQYF. In DNA form, the CDR3 reads TGTGCCAGCAGTGAACTGTTGACCGGGACAGGGTCCTACGAGCAGTACTTC.

The chain carries TRBV24-1 and TRBJ2-3; D is perhaps TRBD1 (6 bases). V shed 3 bases and J shed 3 bases, with 15 bases lying between them. CDR3 size: 16 residues. The V gene's germline CDR1 is KGHDR and CDR2 SFDVKD. CDR3 sequence (DNA): TGTGCCACCAGTGATGGGGCTAGGGGGTTAACAGATACGCAGTATTTT. Its protein product is CATSDGARGLTDTQYF.

This clonotype was seen at least ten times. The V call is TRBV20-1, the J call TRBJ1-2; the D gene is possibly TRBD1 (6 bases). The ends were cut back, 5 bases at V and 5 bases at J, with 12 bases in the middle. CDR1 DFQATT and CDR2 SNEGSKA come from the germline V gene (reference sequence). The CDR3 loop spans 12 amino acids. CDR3: CSAQSGEYGYTF. The CDR3 nucleotides read TGCAGTGCTCAGTCAGGGGAGTATGGCTACACCTTC.

In its sample, this clonotype was seen many times. J is TRBJ2-1 and V is TRBV12-3 or TRBV12-4, with a tentative D call TRBD1 (6 bases). This CDR3 has 15 residues. V was shortened by 5 bases and J by 5 bases, with 16 bases between the two germline ends. The DNA of the CDR3 is TGTGCCAGCAGTACCTCAGGGGCTGAACACAATGAGCAGTTCTTC. It encodes CASSTSGAEHNEQFF.